Sequencing of this T cell receptor (beta chain) was carried out in a study of beta chain features in type 1 diabetes. The sequenced template was cDNA made from the entire isolated RNA. Method: immunoSEQ multiplex PCR; TCRdb's copy keeps in-frame clones and lacks some. The sample has about 660,000 clones, 11% to 15% seen once; the top ten hold 0.035% to 0.04%. Germline V lookup: CDR1 SQVTM, CDR2 ANQGSEA. Trimming took 6 bases from V and 1 from J, leaving 15 bases between them. The CDR3 is 14 amino acids. Whole-study results and caveats: TCRB CDR3s were moderately but significantly shorter in Type 1 diabetes patients in all four CD4+ subsets. No resolution was reached here on whether HLA type influences TCRB rearrangement. A closer apparent resemblance between naive, central memory and Treg TCRB repertoires was seen in patients than in healthy donors.

Comment on this clone: What it binds is unknown.

The chain has TRBV29-1 and TRBJ1-1; D is perhaps TRBD1 (6 bases). Sequences were obtained from naive CD4+ T cells from blood. The receptor was isolated from a man between 18 and 29 years old with type 1 diabetes. Here the CDR3 reads CSVRGGSENTEAFF. The CDR3 bases are TGCAGCGTGCGGGGGGGCTCGGAGAACACTGAAGCTTTCTTT.